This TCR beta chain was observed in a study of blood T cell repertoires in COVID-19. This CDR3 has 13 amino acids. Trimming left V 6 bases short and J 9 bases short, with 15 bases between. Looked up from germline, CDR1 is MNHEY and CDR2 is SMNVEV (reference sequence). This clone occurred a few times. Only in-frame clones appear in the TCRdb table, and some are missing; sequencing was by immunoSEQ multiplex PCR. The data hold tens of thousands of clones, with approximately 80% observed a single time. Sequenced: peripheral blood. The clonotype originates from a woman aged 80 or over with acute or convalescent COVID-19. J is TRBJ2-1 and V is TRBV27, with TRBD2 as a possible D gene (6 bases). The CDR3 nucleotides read TGTGCCAGCAGCCCAGGGAGGTCCAGTGAGCAGTTCTTC. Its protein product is CASSPGRSSEQFF.